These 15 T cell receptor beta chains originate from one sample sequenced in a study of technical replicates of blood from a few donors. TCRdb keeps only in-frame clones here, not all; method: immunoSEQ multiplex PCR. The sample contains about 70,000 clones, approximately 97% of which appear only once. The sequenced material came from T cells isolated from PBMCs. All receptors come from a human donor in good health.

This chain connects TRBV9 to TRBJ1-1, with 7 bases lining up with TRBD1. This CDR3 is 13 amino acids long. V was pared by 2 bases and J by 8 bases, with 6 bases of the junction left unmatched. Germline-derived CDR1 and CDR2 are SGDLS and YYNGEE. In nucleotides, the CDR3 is TGTGCCAGCAGCGTGACCGGGACAGCCGAAGCTTTCTTT. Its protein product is CASSVTGTAEAFF.

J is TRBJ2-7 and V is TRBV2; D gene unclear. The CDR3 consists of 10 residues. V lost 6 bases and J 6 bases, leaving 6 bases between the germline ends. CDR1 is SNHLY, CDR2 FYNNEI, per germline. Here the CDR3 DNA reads TGTGCCAGCAGGACGGGCGAGCAGTACTTC. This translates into CASRTGEQYF.

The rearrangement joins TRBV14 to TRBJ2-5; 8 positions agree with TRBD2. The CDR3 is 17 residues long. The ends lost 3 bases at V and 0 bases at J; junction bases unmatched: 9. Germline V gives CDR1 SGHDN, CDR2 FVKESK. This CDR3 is CASSQGQRGPYQETQYF. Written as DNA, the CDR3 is TGTGCCAGCAGCCAGGGGCAGCGGGGGCCGTACCAAGAGACCCAGTACTTC.

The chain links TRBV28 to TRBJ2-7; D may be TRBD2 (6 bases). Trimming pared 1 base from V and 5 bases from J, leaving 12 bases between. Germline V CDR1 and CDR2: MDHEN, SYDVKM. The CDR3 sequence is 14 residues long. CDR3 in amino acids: CASSLYGGGNEQYF. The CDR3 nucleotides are TGTGCCAGCAGTTTATACGGAGGCGGGAACGAGCAGTACTTC.

For the CDR3, the DNA is TGTGCCAGCAGCTTACGCCTAGAGGGCAATGAGCAGTTCTTC. Its protein is CASSLRLEGNEQFF. J is TRBJ2-1 and V is TRBV13; D might be TRBD2 (5 bases). This CDR3 contains 14 residues. The germline V gene has CDR1 PRHDT and CDR2 FYEKMQ (reference sequence). Trimming stripped 2 bases from V and 6 bases from J, with 11 bases between.

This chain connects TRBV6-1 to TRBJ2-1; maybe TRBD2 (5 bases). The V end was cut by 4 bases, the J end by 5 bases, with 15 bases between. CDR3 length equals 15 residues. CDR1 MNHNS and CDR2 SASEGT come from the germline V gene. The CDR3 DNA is TGTGCCAGCAGTGGGCAGGACTCTACGAACAATGAGCAGTTCTTC. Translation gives CASSGQDSTNNEQFF.

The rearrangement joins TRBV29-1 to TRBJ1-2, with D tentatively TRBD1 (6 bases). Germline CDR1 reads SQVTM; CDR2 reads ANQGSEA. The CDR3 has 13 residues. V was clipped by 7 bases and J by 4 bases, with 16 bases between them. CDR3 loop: CSARYTGSYGYTF. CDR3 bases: TGCAGCGCTCGATATACAGGGTCCTATGGCTACACCTTC.

The CDR3 loop reads CASRLQGLGNQPQHF. The CDR3 nucleotides read TGTGCCAGCAGACTACAGGGCCTGGGCAATCAGCCCCAGCATTTT. The chain combines TRBV28 with TRBJ1-5; perhaps TRBD1 as D (6 bases). Between the trimmed V and J ends, which lost 6 bases and 2 bases, there was a span of 14 bases. The germline V gene encodes CDR1 MDHEN and CDR2 SYDVKM. The CDR3 totals 15 residues.

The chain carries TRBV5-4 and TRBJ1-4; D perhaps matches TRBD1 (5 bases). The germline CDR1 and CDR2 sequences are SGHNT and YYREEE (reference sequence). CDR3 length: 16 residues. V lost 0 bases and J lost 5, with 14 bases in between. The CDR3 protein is CASSLGALGGNEKLFF. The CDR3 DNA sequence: TGTGCCAGCAGCTTGGGGGCTTTGGGGGGAAATGAAAAACTGTTTTTT.

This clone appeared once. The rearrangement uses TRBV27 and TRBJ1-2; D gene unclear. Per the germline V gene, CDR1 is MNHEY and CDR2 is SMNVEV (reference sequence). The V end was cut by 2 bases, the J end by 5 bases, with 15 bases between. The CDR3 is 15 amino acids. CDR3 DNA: TGTGCCAGCAGTTTAGCCGGGAAGTCGTGGTATGGCTACACCTTC. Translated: CASSLAGKSWYGYTF.

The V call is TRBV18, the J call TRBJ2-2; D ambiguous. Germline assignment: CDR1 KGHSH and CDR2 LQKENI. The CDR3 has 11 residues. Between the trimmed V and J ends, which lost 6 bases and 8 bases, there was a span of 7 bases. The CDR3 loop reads CASSEVGELFF. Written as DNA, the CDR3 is TGTGCCAGCTCCGAGGTGGGGGAGCTGTTTTTT.

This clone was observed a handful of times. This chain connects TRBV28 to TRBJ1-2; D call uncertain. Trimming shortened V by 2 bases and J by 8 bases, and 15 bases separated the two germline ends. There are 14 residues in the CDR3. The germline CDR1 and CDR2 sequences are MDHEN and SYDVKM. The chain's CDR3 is CASSLVEGAQGYTF. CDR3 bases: TGTGCCAGCAGTTTAGTGGAGGGCGCTCAAGGCTACACCTTC.

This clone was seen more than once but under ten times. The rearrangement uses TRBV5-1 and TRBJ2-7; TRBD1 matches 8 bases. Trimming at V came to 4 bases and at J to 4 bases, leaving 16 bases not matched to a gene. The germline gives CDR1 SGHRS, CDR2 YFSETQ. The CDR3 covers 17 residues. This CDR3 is CASSLSSDRGHPYEQYF. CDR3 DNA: TGCGCCAGCAGCCTTTCGTCAGACAGGGGTCACCCTTACGAGCAGTACTTC.

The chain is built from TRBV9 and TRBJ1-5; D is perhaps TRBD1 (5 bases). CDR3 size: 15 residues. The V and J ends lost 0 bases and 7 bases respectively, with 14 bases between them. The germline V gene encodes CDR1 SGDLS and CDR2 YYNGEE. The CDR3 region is CASSVGSGPVQPQHF. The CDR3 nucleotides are TGTGCCAGCAGCGTAGGGTCAGGGCCGGTGCAGCCCCAGCATTTT. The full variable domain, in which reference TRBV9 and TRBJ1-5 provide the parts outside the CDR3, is DSGVTQTPKHLITATGQRVTLRCSPRSGDLSVYWYQQSLDQGLQFLIQYYNGEERAKGNILERFSAQQFPDLHSELNLSSLELGDSALYFCASSVGSGPVQPQHFGDGTRLSIL.

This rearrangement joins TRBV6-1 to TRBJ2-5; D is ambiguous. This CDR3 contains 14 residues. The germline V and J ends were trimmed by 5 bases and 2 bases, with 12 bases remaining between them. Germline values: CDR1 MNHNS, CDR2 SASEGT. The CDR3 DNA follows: TGTGCCAGCAGTCTGTTCAGTTTTCAAGAGACCCAGTACTTC. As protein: CASSLFSFQETQYF.